This T cell receptor beta chain stems from a study of OX40 agonist ivuxolimab in advanced cancers. About the research overall: At under 85% male, the cohort had a mean age of 60 years, ranging from about 23 to 79.

The protocol was immunoSEQ multiplex PCR, while the TCRdb copy is restricted to in-frame clones and leaves out a portion. The sample records around 110,000 clones, 90% being singletons. Regarding this clone: Its antigen remains unidentified.

General study results and limits: It was also the case that some nonresponders had low normalized T-cell clonal expansion. Both CD4+ and CD8+ T cell populations in blood had undergone clonal expansion by week 6 at 0.1 to 3.0 mg/kg.

The specimen comprised CD4+ or CD8+ T cells sorted from blood, sampled in a trial of the OX40 agonist ivuxolimab. The sequence came from an adult with an advanced solid tumor such as melanoma, head and neck, liver or kidney cancer.

DNA of the CDR3: TGTGCCAGCAGCGTAGTGGCAGGGGGACAAGAGACCCAGTACTTC. Amino acids: CASSVVAGGQETQYF. The chain is built from TRBV9 and TRBJ2-5; 7 bases are shared with TRBD1. V was clipped by 0 bases and J by 2 bases; unmatched bases: 4. Germline V gene lookup returns CDR1 SGDLS and CDR2 YYNGEE. CDR3 length: 15 residues.